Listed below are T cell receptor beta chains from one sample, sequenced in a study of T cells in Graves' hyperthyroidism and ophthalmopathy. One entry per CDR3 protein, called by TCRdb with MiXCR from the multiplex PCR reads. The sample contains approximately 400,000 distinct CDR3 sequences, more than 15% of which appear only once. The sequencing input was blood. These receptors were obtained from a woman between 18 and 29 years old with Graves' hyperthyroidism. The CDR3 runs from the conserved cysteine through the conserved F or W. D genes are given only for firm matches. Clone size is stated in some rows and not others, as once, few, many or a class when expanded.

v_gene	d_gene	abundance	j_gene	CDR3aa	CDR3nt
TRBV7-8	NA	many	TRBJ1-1	CASSPPSALNTEAFF	TGTGCCAGCAGCCCCCCCTCAGCTTTGAACACTGAAGCTTTCTTT
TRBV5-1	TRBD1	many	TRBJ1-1	CASSHQGGRKNTEAFF	TGCGCCAGCAGCCACCAGGGGGGACGGAAGAACACTGAAGCTTTCTTT
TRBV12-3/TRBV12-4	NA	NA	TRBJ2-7	CASSLALGGEQYF	TGTGCCAGCAGTTTAGCGCTAGGGGGCGAGCAGTACTTC
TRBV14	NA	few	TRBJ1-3	CASSQAGTSTSGNTIYF	TGTGCCAGCAGCCAAGCCGGGACATCCACCTCTGGAAACACCATATATTTT
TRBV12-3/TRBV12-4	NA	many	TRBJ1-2	CASSFDPSGEGYTF	TGTGCCAGCAGTTTCGATCCTTCGGGGGAAGGCTACACCTTC
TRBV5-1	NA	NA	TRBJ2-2	CANSTFENTGELFF	TGCGCCAACAGCACCTTCGAGAACACCGGGGAGCTGTTTTTT
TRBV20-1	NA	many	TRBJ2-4	CSARVLEGYIQYF	TGCAGTGCTAGAGTACTAGAAGGGTACATTCAGTACTTC
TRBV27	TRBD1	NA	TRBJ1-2	CASSFIGGQGFGYTF	TGTGCCAGCAGTTTTATAGGGGGACAGGGTTTTGGCTACACCTTC
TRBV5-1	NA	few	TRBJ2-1	CASSLSSEQFF	TGCGCCAGCAGCTTAAGCTCCGAGCAGTTCTTC
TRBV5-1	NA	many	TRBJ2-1	CASSFAGGPSHNEQFF	TGCGCCAGCAGCTTCGCGGGCGGGCCTAGTCACAATGAGCAGTTCTTC
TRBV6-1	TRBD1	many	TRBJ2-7	CASSEGQDVYSYEQYF	TGTGCCAGCAGTGAGGGACAGGACGTTTATTCCTACGAGCAGTACTTC
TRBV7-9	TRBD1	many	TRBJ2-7	CASSLDRNLREQYF	TGTGCCAGCAGCCTGGACAGGAATCTGAGGGAGCAGTACTTC
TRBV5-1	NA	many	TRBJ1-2	CASSFETANYGYTF	TGCGCCAGCAGCTTTGAGACAGCTAACTATGGCTACACCTTC
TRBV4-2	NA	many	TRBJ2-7	CASSLAASSSYEQYF	TGTGCCAGCAGCCTCGCGGCGTCGAGCTCCTACGAGCAGTACTTC